The following is a T cell receptor beta chain sequence with its context. What it binds is unknown. The V gene lost 2 bases and the J gene lost 0 bases, with 11 bases spanning the gap. Germline V gene lookup returns CDR1 SGHVS and CDR2 FNYEAQ. This CDR3 contains 16 residues. This sample was included in a study of cytotoxic CD8 clonotypes in ibrutinib-treated CLL. Study-level information: The response samples were taken once patients had been treated for a median of approximately 13 months, range 6 to 36.

Depth targeted 1 in 200,000 to 1 in 1 million T cells, averaging approximately 10x coverage per clonotype. Some clones are missing from TCRdb's copy, which holds only in-frame ones; the method was immunoSEQ multiplex PCR. This sample has approximately 57,000 clones, with roughly three fifths found just once. General study points: Sustained-remission patients were sampled at one set of times and progressing patients at different ones. Baseline clonality, above age-matched healthy donor levels, tracked circulating CD8+ T-cell counts.

This sequence was found in a human donor with chronic lymphocytic leukemia. The sample in question was PBMCs, obtained after 24 months of ibrutinib treatment. The chain carries TRBV7-6 and TRBJ1-5; D remains unclear. The CDR3 DNA sequence: TGTGCCAGCAGCTTACGCCCCGGAGTTAGCAATCAGCCCCAGCATTTT. Protein product: CASSLRPGVSNQPQHF.